This T cell receptor beta chain was obtained from a study of T cell responses to AZD1222 COVID-19 vaccine. Study-wide results and limits: None of the repertoires were sampled until the peak T cell response had passed. Spike-specific TCR breadth and depth were elevated following two AZD1222 doses. Clonal diversity was possibly underestimated, and white British individuals and females predominated among donors.

As for this clone: The antigen is not known.

CDR3 length: 14 amino acids. V shed 1 base and J shed 5 bases, with 11 bases lying between them. The germline gives CDR1 MNHEY, CDR2 SMNVEV (reference sequence). This table comes from immunoSEQ multiplex PCR, and its TCRdb copy is limited to in-frame clones, with some not included. This sample has around 190,000 clones, with approximately 92% found just once. This sequence originates from an adult in good health. The sample consisted of peripheral blood, taken on day 0 of AZD1222 vaccination. The V gene is TRBV27, the J gene TRBJ2-5; possibly TRBD1 or TRBD2 for D (6 bases each). In DNA form, the CDR3 reads TGTGCCAGCAGTTTATATCGGGGGCAGGAGACCCAGTACTTC. The encoded protein is CASSLYRGQETQYF.